This is a list of T cell receptor beta chains from one sample in a study of T cells expressing NK-cell markers. TCRdb re-analyzed the 5' RACE reads; it lists each CDR3 protein once, without DNA. This repertoire comprises about 380,000 distinct CDR3 sequences; its ten largest clones make up roughly 5.2%. The sample comprised blood T cells: a sorted CD56 or NKG2C T cell subset, CD4+ or CD8+ T cells, or bulk PBMC T cells (not recorded which). These receptors were obtained from a man aged 18 to 70 in good health. The CDR3 runs from the conserved cysteine through the conserved F or W.

V gene	J gene	CDR3 protein
TRBV2	TRBJ2-3	CASSEEGHRVTQYF
TRBV14	TRBJ2-3	CASSPWSGTTDTQYF
TRBV6-1	TRBJ2-7	CASSLDRGPYKYEQYF
TRBV3-1	TRBJ1-2	CASSQDPYLTSDRGGYTF
TRBV18	TRBJ2-3	CASSPAIAYSTDTQYF
TRBV19	TRBJ2-5	CASSGATETQYF
TRBV18	TRBJ2-1	CASSLGQASSYNEQFF
TRBV6-5	TRBJ1-2	CASRDIYGYTF
TRBV4-2	TRBJ2-6	CASSHNDGYGANVLTF
TRBV12-3/TRBV12-4	TRBJ2-3	CASTFRTSGADTQYF
TRBV6-5	TRBJ2-2	CASSYYRDRVRTGELFF
TRBV24-1	TRBJ2-3	CATSDPSGGKDTQYF
TRBV4-1	TRBJ1-5	CASSQAGGTGGQPQHF
TRBV11-2	TRBJ1-5	CASSLGFRDRGGSNQPQHF
TRBV18	TRBJ2-1	CASSPLAIDNEQFF
TRBV5-6	TRBJ1-2	CASSFQGYLGYTF
TRBV12-3/TRBV12-4	TRBJ1-2	CASSLRGWEGYTF
TRBV12-3/TRBV12-4	TRBJ2-3	CASSIGDRGPDTQYF
TRBV9	TRBJ1-4	CASSAQYRANEKLFF
TRBV15	TRBJ2-1	CATSSGGPGGGWQFF
TRBV18	TRBJ2-2	CASSGTSATYANTGELFF
TRBV7-2	TRBJ1-5	CASSLRGQAGQPQHF
TRBV25-1	TRBJ1-3	CASSDPFDRVGNTIYF
TRBV5-1	TRBJ1-6	CASSLGTIPSNSPLHF
TRBV2	TRBJ2-2	CASSGESLNTGELFF
TRBV5-6	TRBJ1-2	CASSSDRTGANYGYTF
TRBV5-1	TRBJ2-5	CASSLGPTGVETQYF
TRBV4-2	TRBJ2-7	CASSHILAGPAYEQYF
TRBV3-1	TRBJ1-1	CASSQSDSYEAFF
TRBV6-5	TRBJ2-3	CASTSFGSVGTDTQYF
TRBV29-1	TRBJ1-1	CSAGPARNGEAFF
TRBV19	TRBJ2-3	CASTVQGLSTDTQYF
TRBV12-3/TRBV12-4	TRBJ2-1	CASSFTLGRSYNEQFF
TRBV2	TRBJ2-2	CATPTGGLNGELFF
TRBV6-1	TRBJ2-7	CAISGGDDEQYF
TRBV6-5	TRBJ1-5	CASSYTSGSGQPQHF
TRBV12-3/TRBV12-4	TRBJ1-2	CASSSPGQGYGYTF
TRBV12-3/TRBV12-4	TRBJ1-4	CASQSTGSGEKLFF
TRBV12-3/TRBV12-4	TRBJ1-4	CASRTREGEKLFF
TRBV7-8	TRBJ2-7	CASSFRETASYEQYF
TRBV7-9	TRBJ2-3	CASSLFSGLAADTQYF
TRBV2	TRBJ2-4	CASLGTVIQYF
TRBV4-2	TRBJ2-3	CASSERQGRTDTQYF
TRBV2	TRBJ2-7	CASSVRQGAGEQYF
TRBV5-1	TRBJ1-1	CASSLMARGNTEAFF
TRBV7-9	TRBJ1-1	CASSTGTGVNTEAFF
TRBV7-8	TRBJ2-7	CASSFRGGFNEQYF
TRBV7-9	TRBJ2-3	CASSLVSIRTDTQYF
TRBV10-2	TRBJ2-6	CASGILSGANVLTF
TRBV5-6	TRBJ2-3	CASSSYSQTTDTQYF